The 5 T cell receptor beta chains below were found in one sample sequenced in a study of T cells in Graves' hyperthyroidism and ophthalmopathy. RNA transcripts yielded amplified TCR beta CDR3 regions. HTBI primers were used for first-round RT-PCR of the TCR CDR3. TCRdb used MiXCR to reprocess the multiplex PCR reads, holding one entry per CDR3 protein. The data show 500,000 to 550,000 distinct CDR3 sequences, with about a fifth seen just once and 26% held by the top ten. Material: blood. These receptors all stem from a man younger than 35 with Graves' hyperthyroidism.

This chain links TRBV20-1 with TRBJ2-3; no clear D gene. V shed 5 bases and J shed 0 bases, with 12 bases lying between them. This CDR3 comprises 14 residues. Germline V CDR1 and CDR2: DFQATT, SNEGSKA (reference sequence). Here the CDR3 reads CSAEGQDSTDTQYF. The CDR3 DNA sequence: TGCAGTGCTGAAGGGCAGGACAGCACAGATACGCAGTATTTT.

The chain employs TRBV5-1 and TRBJ1-1; possibly TRBD1 for D (6 bases). Trimming stripped 7 bases from V and 8 bases from J, with 24 bases between. Germline V lookup: CDR1 SGHRS, CDR2 YFSETQ. CDR3 length equals 15 residues. CDR3 protein: CASAGTAGEALEAFF. The CDR3 DNA reads TGCGCCAGCGCCGGGACCGCAGGGGAGGCATTAGAAGCTTTCTTT.

This clonotype was recorded at least ten times. The chain has TRBV6-1 and TRBJ2-7; 9 bases are a match to TRBD1. With 4 bases clipped from V and 4 bases from J, the junction kept 5 bases outside the gene matches. Germline assignment: CDR1 MNHNS and CDR2 SASEGT. The CDR3 spans 14 residues. CDR3 nucleotide sequence: TGTGCCAGCAGTGCCCGGGACAGGGAGTACGAGCAGTACTTC. Protein product: CASSARDREYEQYF.

This clonotype was observed at least ten times. The chain links TRBV19 to TRBJ2-7; TRBD1 might be the D (6 bases). This CDR3 has 13 residues. V was pared by 9 bases and J by 1 base, with 13 bases between. From germline, CDR1 is LNHDA and CDR2 SQIVND (reference sequence). The CDR3 DNA follows: TGTGCCAGCTCGACAGGTTTATCCTACGAGCAGTACTTC. It encodes CASSTGLSYEQYF.

This clonotype was detected ten times or more. The CDR3 is CASSYHPTGPYDGYTF. CDR3 nucleotide sequence: TGTGCCAGCAGTTACCACCCGACAGGCCCCTATGATGGCTACACCTTC. J is TRBJ1-2 and V is TRBV6-5; D might be TRBD1 (6 bases). The CDR3 is 16 amino acids. With 2 bases removed from V and 6 bases from J, the gap between germline ends came to 19 bases. The V gene's germline CDR1 is MNHEY and CDR2 SVGAGI.